This T cell receptor beta chain was sequenced in a study of T cell responses to AZD1222 COVID-19 vaccine. The V segment lost 0 bases and the J segment 0 bases; nucleotides outside the gene matches: 3. CDR1 and CDR2 from the germline V gene are MNHEY and SVGAGI. The CDR3 is 16 amino acids. Study results and caveats: There were mostly white British donors and more females than males, and clonal diversity was possibly underestimated. After the peak T cell response, and only then, were repertoires sampled.

A word on this clone: What it binds is not known.

Here immunoSEQ multiplex PCR was the method, and the copy in TCRdb shows in-frame clones only, minus some. The sample yields roughly 140,000 clones, approximately 89% seen once. Source: peripheral blood, taken on day 0 of AZD1222 vaccination. The clonotype was recovered from an adult in good health. This chain uses TRBV6-5 with TRBJ1-2, with 8 bases matching TRBD1. The CDR3 DNA is TGTGCCAGCAGTTACTCCGGACAGGGAGCTAACTATGGCTACACCTTC. Its translation is CASSYSGQGANYGYTF.